The entry that follows covers one TCR beta chain sequence. What this receptor recognizes is not known. There are no base qualities to consult, and no much larger clone falls within one base. The record originates from a study of vaccination effects on CD4 cells after COVID-19 (dated by TCRdb to between 2020 and 2023). About the study as a whole: Post-vaccine samples across the study were collected a median of 72 days after the second dose, with a range of 14 to 241. A total of ten to eleven COVID-19 convalescent patients and a few SARS-CoV-2-naive healthy vaccine recipients were included in the full study. Cultures from other donors in the study were sequenced with the Oncomine TCR Beta short-read assay on an Illumina iSeq 100. SARS-CoV-2 spike-specific CD4+ TCR repertoires were compared before and after mRNA vaccination in COVID-19 convalescent patients and in infection-naive vaccine recipients.

Overall results and qualifications from the work: Both infection-induced and vaccine-induced clones contracted markedly at late post-vaccination timepoints, which is consistent with waning T cell responses. Limitations of the study were the small number of convalescent patients and the absence of early post-infection timepoints. Among healthy vaccine recipients, nearly all vaccine-induced clones were SARS-CoV-2 mono-reactive, and just 1 of 255 was cross-reactive with common cold coronaviruses.

In the ViraFEST assay, PBMC were stimulated with viral peptide pools, and antigen-specific CD4+ T cell clonotypes were then identified by expansion using TCR sequencing. After less than 13 days of culture, CD4+ T cells were isolated with the EasySep CD4+ T cell isolation kit. Participants received two doses of either the BNT162b2 or the mRNA-1273 mRNA SARS-CoV-2 vaccine. Negative nucleocapsid antibody results before and after vaccination confirmed that the healthy vaccine recipients had no prior SARS-CoV-2 infection. Each well held fewer than 2.5 million PBMC cultured in IMDM containing roughly 5.1% human AB serum, around 10 IU/ml IL-2 and gentamicin, along with roughly 10 ug/ml peptides. Half of the culture medium was replaced with fresh IL-2-containing medium on days 3 and 7. Unless noted otherwise, every peptide stimulation condition was grown in triplicate wells. PBMC were separated from whole blood using Ficoll-Paque Plus gradient centrifugation and were then either cryopreserved at -140C or used fresh. The overlapping peptide pools covered the spike proteins of SARS-CoV-2 as well as those of the common cold coronaviruses HCoV-NL63, HCoV-OC43 and HCoV-229E. Genomic DNA was extracted from cultured CD4+ T cells with the QIAamp micro DNA kit.

Library construction relied on the immunoSEQ multiplex PCR assay. DNA from the cultured, isolated CD4+ T cells was subjected to TCR beta CDR3 sequencing. From the authors' description of their analysis: Non-productive TCR sequences were removed, reads were trimmed to the CDR3 region, and CDR3s of at least 7 amino acids were retained. The MANAFEST web app was used to pick out antigen-specific clonotypes by comparing their expansion in peptide wells with that in reference cultures. For clones to be considered positive, expansion at FDR<0.05 versus reference and all other wells, an odds ratio above 5, and a frequency above 0.1% in two replicate wells were required. A clonotype was defined as cross-reactive if the clonotype was significantly expanded both in SARS-CoV-2 spike wells and in at least one common cold coronavirus spike condition. CDR3 similarity was assessed by Levenshtein distance with the stringdist R package, and unrooted trees were built with ape in R 3.6.1. TCRdb obtained this table from immuneACCESS and retained in-frame rearrangements with V and J assigned. These tables miss some clones; where compared with another copy, unresolved V genes account for less than half of the shortfall, and the remainder is unexplained. V, J and clone size derive from that table, while D and trimming were established from the DNA sequence. The sample table lists tens of thousands of clones, 55% to 85% of them with a count of one. In total, the top ten clones hold 1% to 1.5% of the sample.

The germline ends are 15 bases apart after V is trimmed by 4 bases and J by 3 bases. Spanning cysteine to phenylalanine, the CDR3 consists of 15 amino acids. The DNA shown is the 45-base CDR3, in frame from base 1. In the germline V gene, CDR1 corresponds to SGHTA and CDR2 to FQGNSA. This chain joins TRBV7-2 to TRBJ1-1; a tentative D match to TRBD1 spans 5 bases. The sequence derives from a human donor who received a COVID-19 vaccine. The material sequenced was CD4+ T cells from PBMCs cultured with HCoV-229E spike peptides, taken after COVID-19 vaccination. Explained via the paper, the cell subset or site label denotes: HCoV-229E spike overlapping peptide pool stimulation. The bases are TGTGCCAGCAGCTCCCCCTGGTTGGGGGACACTGAAGCTTTCTTT. Translated, it reads CASSSPWLGDTEAFF.